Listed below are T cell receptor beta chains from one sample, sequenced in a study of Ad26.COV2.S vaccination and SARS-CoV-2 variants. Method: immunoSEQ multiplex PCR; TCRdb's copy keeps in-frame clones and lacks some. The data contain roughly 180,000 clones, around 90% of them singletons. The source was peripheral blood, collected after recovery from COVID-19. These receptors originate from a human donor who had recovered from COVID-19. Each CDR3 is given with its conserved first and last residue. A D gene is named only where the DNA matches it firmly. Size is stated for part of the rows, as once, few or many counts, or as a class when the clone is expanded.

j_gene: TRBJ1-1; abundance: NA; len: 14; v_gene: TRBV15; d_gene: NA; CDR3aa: CATSRVTGNTEAFF; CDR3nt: TGTGCCACCAGCAGAGTGACAGGGAACACTGAAGCTTTCTTT
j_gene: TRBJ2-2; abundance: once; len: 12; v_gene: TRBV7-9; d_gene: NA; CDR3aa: CASSSQYAELFF; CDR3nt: TGTGCCAGCAGCAGTCAGTACGCGGAGCTGTTTTTT
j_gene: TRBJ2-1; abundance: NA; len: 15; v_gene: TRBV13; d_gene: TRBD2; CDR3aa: CASSLVREGGNEQFF; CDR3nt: TGTGCCAGCAGCTTAGTCCGGGAGGGCGGAAATGAGCAGTTCTTC
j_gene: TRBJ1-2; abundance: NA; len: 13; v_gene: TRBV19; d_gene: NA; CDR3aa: CASSIDRDGGYTF; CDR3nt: TGTGCCAGTAGTATAGATCGGGATGGAGGCTACACCTTC
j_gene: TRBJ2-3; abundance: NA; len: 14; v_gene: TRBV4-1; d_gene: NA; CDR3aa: CATTETGYADTQYF; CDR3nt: TGCGCCACCACTGAGACAGGATATGCAGATACGCAGTATTTT
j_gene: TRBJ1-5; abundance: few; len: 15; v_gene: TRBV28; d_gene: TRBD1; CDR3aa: CASSPDRGRSQPQHF; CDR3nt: TGTGCCAGCAGCCCCGACAGGGGGCGGTCTCAGCCCCAGCATTTT
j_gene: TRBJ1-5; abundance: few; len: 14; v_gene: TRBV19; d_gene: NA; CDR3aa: CASIDLGGSRTQHF; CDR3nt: TGTGCCAGTATCGATCTTGGAGGGTCTAGAACCCAGCATTTT
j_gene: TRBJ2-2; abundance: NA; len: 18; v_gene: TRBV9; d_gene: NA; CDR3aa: CASSVGIIRGAIPGELFF; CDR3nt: TGTGCCAGCAGCGTAGGGATTATTCGGGGGGCTATTCCCGGGGAGCTGTTTTTT
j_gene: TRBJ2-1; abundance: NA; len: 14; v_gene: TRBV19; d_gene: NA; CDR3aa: CASSKGTVGNEQFF; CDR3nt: TGTGCCAGTAGTAAGGGGACGGTTGGGAATGAGCAGTTCTTC
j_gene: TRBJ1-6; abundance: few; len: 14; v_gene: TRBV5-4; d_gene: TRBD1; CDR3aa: CASAQQGANSPLHF; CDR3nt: TGTGCCAGCGCCCAACAGGGGGCCAATTCACCCCTCCACTTT
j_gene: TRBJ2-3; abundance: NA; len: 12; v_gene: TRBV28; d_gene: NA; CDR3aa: CASSSLQDTQYF; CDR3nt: TGTGCCAGCAGTTCTTTACAAGACACGCAGTATTTT
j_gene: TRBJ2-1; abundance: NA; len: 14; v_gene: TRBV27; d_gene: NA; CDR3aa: CASSFGGTYNEQFF; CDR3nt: TGCGCCAGCAGTTTTGGGGGGACCTACAATGAGCAGTTCTTC
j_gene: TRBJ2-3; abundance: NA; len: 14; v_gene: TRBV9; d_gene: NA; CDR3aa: CASSLDTNTDTQYF; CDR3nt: TGTGCCAGCAGCTTAGACACCAACACAGATACGCAGTATTTT
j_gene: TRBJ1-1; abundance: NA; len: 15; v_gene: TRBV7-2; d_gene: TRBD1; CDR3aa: CASSSQGAGSTEAFF; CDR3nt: TGTGCCAGCAGCTCGCAGGGGGCAGGGAGCACTGAAGCTTTCTTT
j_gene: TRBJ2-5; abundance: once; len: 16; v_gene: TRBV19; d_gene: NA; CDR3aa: CASSMWDPNLQETQYF; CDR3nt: TGTGCCAGTAGTATGTGGGACCCCAACCTCCAAGAGACCCAGTACTTC
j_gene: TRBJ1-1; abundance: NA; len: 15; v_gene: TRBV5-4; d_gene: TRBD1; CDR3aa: CASSFGTGPYTEAFF; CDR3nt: TGTGCCAGCAGCTTTGGGACAGGACCCTACACTGAAGCTTTCTTT
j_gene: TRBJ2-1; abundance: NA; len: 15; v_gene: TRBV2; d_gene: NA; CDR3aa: CASNSGGRSYNEQFF; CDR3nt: TGTGCCAGCAACTCAGGAGGACGGTCCTACAATGAGCAGTTCTTC
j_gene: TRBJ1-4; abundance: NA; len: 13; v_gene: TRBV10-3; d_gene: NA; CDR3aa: CAISEWGEEKLFF; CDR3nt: TGTGCCATCAGTGAGTGGGGCGAAGAAAAACTGTTTTTT
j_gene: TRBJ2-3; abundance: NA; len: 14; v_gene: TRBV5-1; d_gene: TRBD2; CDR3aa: CASSLGGGADTQYF; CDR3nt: TGCGCCAGCAGCTTAGGCGGGGGGGCGGATACGCAGTATTTT
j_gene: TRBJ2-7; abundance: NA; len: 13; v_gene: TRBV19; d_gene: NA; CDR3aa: CASSRTDAYEQYF; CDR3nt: TGTGCCAGTAGTAGGACGGATGCCTACGAGCAGTACTTC
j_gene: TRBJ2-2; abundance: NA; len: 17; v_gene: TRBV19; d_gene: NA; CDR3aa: CASSIDPDGGYTGELFF; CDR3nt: TGTGCCAGTAGTATAGACCCAGACGGGGGCTACACCGGGGAGCTGTTTTTT
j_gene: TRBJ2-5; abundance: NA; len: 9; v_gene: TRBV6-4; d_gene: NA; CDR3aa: CASSGRAYF; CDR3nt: TGTGCCAGCAGTGGTAGGGCGTACTTC
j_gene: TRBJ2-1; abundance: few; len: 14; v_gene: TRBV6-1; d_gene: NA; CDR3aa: CASSERDPVNEQFF; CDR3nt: TGTGCCAGCAGTGAACGCGACCCGGTAAATGAGCAGTTCTTC
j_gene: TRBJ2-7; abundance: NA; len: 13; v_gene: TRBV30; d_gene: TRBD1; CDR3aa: CAWTRDRAYEQYF; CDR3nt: TGTGCCTGGACCCGGGACAGGGCCTACGAGCAGTACTTC
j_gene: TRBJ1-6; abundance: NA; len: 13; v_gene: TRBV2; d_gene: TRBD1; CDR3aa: CASSGQGGSPLHF; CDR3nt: TGTGCCAGCAGTGGACAGGGTGGCTCACCCCTCCACTTT
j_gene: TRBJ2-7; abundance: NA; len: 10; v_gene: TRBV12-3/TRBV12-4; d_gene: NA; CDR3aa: CASSFYEQYF; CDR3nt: TGTGCCAGCAGTTTCTACGAGCAGTACTTC
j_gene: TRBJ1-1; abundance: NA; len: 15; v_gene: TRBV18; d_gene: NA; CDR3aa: CASSPGTAENTEAFF; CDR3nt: TGTGCCAGCTCACCAGGAACCGCCGAGAACACTGAAGCTTTCTTT
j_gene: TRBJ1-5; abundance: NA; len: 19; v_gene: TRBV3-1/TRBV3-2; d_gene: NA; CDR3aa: CASSHVTDAPRSSNQPQHF; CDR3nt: TGTGCCAGCAGCCACGTTACCGATGCCCCGCGGTCTAGCAATCAGCCCCAGCATTTT
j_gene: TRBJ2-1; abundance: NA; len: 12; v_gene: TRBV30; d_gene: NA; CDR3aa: CAWTKPMDEQFF; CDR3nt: TGTGCCTGGACCAAACCGATGGATGAGCAGTTCTTC
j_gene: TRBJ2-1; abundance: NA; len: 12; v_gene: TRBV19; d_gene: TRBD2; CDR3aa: CASTSSGIQQFF; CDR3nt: TGTGCCAGTACCTCTAGCGGGATCCAGCAGTTCTTC
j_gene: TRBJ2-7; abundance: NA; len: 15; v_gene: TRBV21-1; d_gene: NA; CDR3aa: CASSTSEGGSYEQYF; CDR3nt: TGTGCCAGCAGCACCTCCGAGGGGGGCTCCTACGAGCAGTACTTC
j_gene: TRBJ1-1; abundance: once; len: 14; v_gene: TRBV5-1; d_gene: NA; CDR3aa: CASSRPGTLTEAFF; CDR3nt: TGCGCCAGCAGCCGCCCCGGTACACTCACTGAAGCTTTCTTT
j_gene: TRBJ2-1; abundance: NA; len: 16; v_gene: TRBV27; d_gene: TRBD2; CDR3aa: CASSPTGTSGYNEQFF; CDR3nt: TGTGCCAGCAGCCCAACCGGGACTAGCGGTTACAATGAGCAGTTCTTC
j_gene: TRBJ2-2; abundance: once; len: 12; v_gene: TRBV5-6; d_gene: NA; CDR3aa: CASIDRTGELFF; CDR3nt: TGTGCCAGCATCGATCGGACCGGGGAGCTGTTTTTT
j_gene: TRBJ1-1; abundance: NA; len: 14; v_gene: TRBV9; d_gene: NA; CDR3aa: CASSVRGLSTEAFF; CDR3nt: TGTGCCAGCAGCGTGAGGGGGTTGAGCACTGAAGCTTTCTTT
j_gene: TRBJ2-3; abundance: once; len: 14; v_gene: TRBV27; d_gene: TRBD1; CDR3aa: CASRTGSWLDTQYF; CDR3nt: TGTGCCAGCCGGACAGGGTCTTGGTTAGATACGCAGTATTTT
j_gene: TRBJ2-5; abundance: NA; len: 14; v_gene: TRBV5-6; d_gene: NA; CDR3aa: CASSLGPSRETQYF; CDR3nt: TGTGCCAGCAGCTTGGGGCCCTCTAGGGAGACCCAGTACTTC
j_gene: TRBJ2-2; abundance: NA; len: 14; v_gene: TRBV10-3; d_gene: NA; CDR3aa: CAISEGRNTGELFF; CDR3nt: TGTGCCATCAGTGAAGGTCGGAACACCGGGGAGCTGTTTTTT
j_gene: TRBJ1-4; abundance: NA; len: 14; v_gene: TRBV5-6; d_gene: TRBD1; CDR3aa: CASSLGTGGKKLFF; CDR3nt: TGTGCCAGCAGCTTAGGGACAGGGGGCAAAAAACTGTTTTTT
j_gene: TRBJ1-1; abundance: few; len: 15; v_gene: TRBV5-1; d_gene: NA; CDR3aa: CASSLGGGFGTEAFF; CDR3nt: TGCGCCAGCAGCTTGGGGGGTGGGTTTGGCACTGAAGCTTTCTTT
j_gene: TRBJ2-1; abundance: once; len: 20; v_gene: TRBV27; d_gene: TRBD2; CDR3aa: CASTMSPTSGGPSSYNEQFF; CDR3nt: TGTGCCAGCACCATGAGTCCGACTAGCGGGGGACCCAGCTCCTACAATGAGCAGTTCTTC
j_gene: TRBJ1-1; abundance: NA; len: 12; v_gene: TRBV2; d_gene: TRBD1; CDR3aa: CARTGVLTEAFF; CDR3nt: TGTGCCAGAACAGGGGTTCTTACTGAAGCTTTCTTT
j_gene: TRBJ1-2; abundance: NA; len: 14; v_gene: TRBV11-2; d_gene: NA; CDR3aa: CASSFSITGYGYTF; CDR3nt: TGTGCCAGCAGTTTTTCCATAACGGGCTATGGCTACACCTTC
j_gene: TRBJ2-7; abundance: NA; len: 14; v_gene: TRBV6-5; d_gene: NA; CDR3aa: CASRTSGRKLEQYF; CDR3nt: TGTGCCAGCAGGACTTCGGGACGGAAGCTAGAGCAGTACTTC